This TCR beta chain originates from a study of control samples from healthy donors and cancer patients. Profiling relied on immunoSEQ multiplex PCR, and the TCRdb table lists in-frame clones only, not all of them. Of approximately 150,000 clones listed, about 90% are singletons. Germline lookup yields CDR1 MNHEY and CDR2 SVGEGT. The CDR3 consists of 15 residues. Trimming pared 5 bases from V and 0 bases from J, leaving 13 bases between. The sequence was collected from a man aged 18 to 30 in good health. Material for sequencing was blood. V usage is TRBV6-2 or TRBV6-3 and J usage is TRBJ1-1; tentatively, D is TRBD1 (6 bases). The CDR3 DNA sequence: TGTGCCAGCAGTAATCACAGGGCAATGAACACTGAAGCTTTCTTT. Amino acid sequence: CASSNHRAMNTEAFF.